The source of this T cell receptor (beta chain) is a study of identical twins. Findings and limits, study-wide: Twin-shared out-of-frame alpha sequences were enriched for low generation probability. Excess twin sharing in beta out-of-frame sequences was weaker.

Template switching created a universal primer site, and the cDNA included unique molecular identifiers. Using its own MiXCR run on the 5' RACE reads, TCRdb lists one record per CDR3 protein. The table lists approximately 590,000 distinct CDR3 sequences, nearly 10% of them singletons, with approximately 3% in the top ten. This clonotype was counted between two and nine times. Its target is not known. The CDR3 contains 16 residues. The V gene end was trimmed by 4 bases and the J gene end by 4 bases; junction bases not matched to a gene: 10. In germline, CDR1 is SGHDN, CDR2 FVKESK. These data are also associated with another study on yellow fever vaccine responses in identical twins.

The sequence was collected from a woman between 18 and 29 years old in good health. The material sequenced was PBMCs. The genes are TRBV14 and TRBJ2-1, with 7 nucleotides matching TRBD2. The CDR3 spells CASSRTLGLEYNEQFF. The CDR3 nucleotides read TGTGCCAGCAGCCGAACGTTAGGACTAGAATACAATGAGCAGTTCTTC.